Listed here are 31 T cell receptor beta chains from one sample, sequenced in a study of blood T cell repertoires in COVID-19. Assay: immunoSEQ multiplex PCR; the TCRdb copy retains only in-frame clones and omits some. The table records 250,000 or so clones, approximately 88% of them present only once. The sample was PBMCs or T cells enriched from blood (not recorded which). Every receptor here comes from a young woman who had been exposed to COVID-19.

The CDR3 loop is CASSIGGLPRTGELFF. The CDR3 DNA reads as TGTGCCAGTAGTATAGGTGGGCTCCCGAGAACCGGGGAGCTGTTTTTT. V gene TRBV19 combines with J gene TRBJ2-2; D is ambiguous. Trimming stripped 1 base from V and 5 bases from J, with 14 bases between. This CDR3 has 16 residues. Germline V gives CDR1 LNHDA, CDR2 SQIVND (reference sequence).

The chain couples TRBV11-2 to TRBJ1-2; a possible D gene is TRBD1 (5 bases). V dropped 0 bases and J dropped 4 bases, with 15 bases sitting between them. CDR3 length: 16 amino acids. Germline V gives CDR1 SGHAT, CDR2 FQNNGV. CDR3 region: CASSLDRAGASYGYTF. CDR3 nucleotide sequence: TGTGCCAGCAGCTTAGACAGGGCAGGTGCGAGCTATGGCTACACCTTC.

This clone was detected only a few times. The chain has TRBV4-1 and TRBJ2-5; the match to TRBD1 covers 7 bases. The trim removed 2 bases at V and 4 bases at J, leaving 4 bases unmatched. This CDR3 contains 14 residues. Germline V lookup: CDR1 MGHRA, CDR2 YSYEKL. CDR3 nucleotide sequence: TGCGCCAGCAGCCAACCGGGACAGCCAGAGACCCAGTACTTC. The encoded protein is CASSQPGQPETQYF.

The chain joins TRBV7-9 to TRBJ2-3; 13 bases align to TRBD2. With V trimmed by 5 bases and J by 10 bases, 21 bases remained unmatched. From germline, CDR1 is SEHNR and CDR2 FQNEAQ (reference sequence). CDR3 length: 19 amino acids. CDR3 amino acids: CASSPRRTSGSYSSRAQYF. The DNA for the CDR3 is TGTGCCAGCAGCCCTCGCAGGACTAGCGGGAGTTATAGCTCGAGGGCGCAGTATTTT. Together with reference TRBV7-9 and TRBJ2-3, the CDR3 gives the full variable domain: DTGVSQNPRHKITKRGQNVTFRCDPISEHNRLYWYRQTLGQGPEFLTYFQNEAQLEKSRLLSDRFSAERPKGSFSTLEIQRTEQGDSAMYLCASSPRRTSGSYSSRAQYFGPGTRLTVL.

This chain links TRBV2 with TRBJ2-7, with 13 nucleotides matching TRBD2. The junction had 7 bases not matched to a gene; V was cut back by 6 bases and J by 5 bases. CDR3 length: 15 residues. Looked up from germline, CDR1 is SNHLY and CDR2 is FYNNEI. The CDR3 sequence: CASREGLAGSHEQYF. CDR3 DNA: TGTGCCAGCAGGGAGGGACTAGCGGGATCCCACGAGCAGTACTTC.

V gene TRBV18 combines with J gene TRBJ1-5; 7 positions agree with TRBD1. CDR1 and CDR2 (germline): KGHSH, LQKENI. This CDR3 has 16 residues. V was pared by 5 bases and J by 1 base, with 8 bases of the junction left unmatched. CDR3 coding DNA: TGTGCCAGCTCAGCTCGACAGGGTGTGAGCAATCAGCCCCAGCATTTT. Protein product: CASSARQGVSNQPQHF.

The V gene is TRBV28, the J gene TRBJ1-3; D is unresolved. V lost 3 bases and J lost 0, with 9 bases in between. Germline-derived CDR1 and CDR2 are MDHEN and SYDVKM. The CDR3 contains 15 residues. CDR3 DNA sequence: TGTGCCAGCAGTTTTCTGGGAGGCTCTGGAAACACCATATATTTT. Translated, it gives CASSFLGGSGNTIYF.

This clone appeared a few times. V usage is TRBV15 and J usage is TRBJ1-1; 7 bases fit TRBD1. Trimming removed 3 bases from V and 2 bases from J; junction bases left unmatched: 6. Per the germline V gene, CDR1 is LNHNV and CDR2 is YYDKDF (reference sequence). The CDR3 totals 15 residues. The CDR3 reads CATSSYRGTNTEAFF. The CDR3 bases are TGTGCCACCAGCAGCTACAGGGGAACAAACACTGAAGCTTTCTTT. Full variable domain (rest looked up from reference TRBV15 and TRBJ1-1): DAMVIQNPRYQVTQFGKPVTLSCSQTLNHNVMYWYQQKSSQAPKLLFHYYDKDFNNEADTPDNFQSRRPNTSFCFLDIRSPGLGDTAMYLCATSSYRGTNTEAFFGQGTRLTVV.

This chain uses TRBV19 with TRBJ1-5; 7 bases fit TRBD1. Germline assignment: CDR1 LNHDA and CDR2 SQIVND (reference sequence). The CDR3 consists of 16 residues. V lost 5 bases and J lost 2; bases outside the gene matches: 9. CDR3 residues: CASSPQLGQRNQPQHF. The CDR3 region has the DNA TGTGCCAGTAGTCCCCAGCTGGGACAGCGCAATCAGCCCCAGCATTTT. Full variable domain (outside the CDR3, taken from reference TRBV19 and TRBJ1-5): DGGITQSPKYLFRKEGQNVTLSCEQNLNHDAMYWYRQDPGQGLRLIYYSQIVNDFQKGDIAEGYSVSREKKESFPLTVTSAQKNPTAFYLCASSPQLGQRNQPQHFGDGTRLSIL.

This chain joins TRBV5-1 and TRBJ2-7; the match to TRBD2 covers 7 bases. This CDR3 is built from 15 residues. Germline lookup yields CDR1 SGHRS and CDR2 YFSETQ. After removal of 2 bases from V and 1 base from J, the junction contained 6 bases not matched to a gene. This CDR3 is CASSFVSGVSYEQYF. CDR3 DNA sequence: TGCGCCAGCAGCTTCGTCAGCGGGGTTTCCTACGAGCAGTACTTC.

This clone has a single count. The chain is built from TRBV28 and TRBJ2-1; 9 bases map to TRBD2. CDR3 size: 16 residues. Germline V gives CDR1 MDHEN, CDR2 SYDVKM. The V segment lost 5 bases and the J segment 3 bases; nucleotides outside the gene matches: 8. The CDR3 DNA is TGTGCCAGCAGTACGGTTCTAGCGGGGATCTACAATGAGCAGTTCTTC. Translation: CASSTVLAGIYNEQFF. The complete variable domain, with remaining parts taken from reference TRBV28 and TRBJ2-1, reads DVKVTQSSRYLVKRTGEKVFLECVQDMDHENMFWYRQDPGLGLRLIYFSYDVKMKEKGDIPEGYSVSREKKERFSLILESASTNQTSMYLCASSTVLAGIYNEQFFGPGTRLTVL.

The genes are TRBV6-1 and TRBJ2-7; no firm D call. The CDR3 spans 14 residues. V lost 2 bases to trimming and J lost 3 bases, with 11 bases between them. Germline V gene lookup returns CDR1 MNHNS and CDR2 SASEGT. The CDR3 here is CASSEFGIIYEQYF. CDR3 sequence (DNA): TGTGCCAGCAGTGAATTCGGTATTATCTACGAGCAGTACTTC.

The chain links TRBV10-3 to TRBJ1-1, with 7 bases identical to TRBD1. This CDR3 is built from 16 residues. From germline, CDR1 is ENHRY and CDR2 SYGVKD. The trim removed 2 bases at V and 1 base at J, leaving 7 bases unmatched. The CDR3 reads CAISERHRGANTEAFF. DNA of the CDR3: TGTGCCATCAGTGAGAGGCACAGGGGAGCGAACACTGAAGCTTTCTTT.

The chain recombines TRBV19 with TRBJ2-7; maybe TRBD1 (5 bases). CDR1 is LNHDA and CDR2 is SQIVND in the germline V gene (reference sequence). Trimming left V 4 bases short and J 2 bases short, with 9 bases between. The CDR3 sequence is 13 residues long. CDR3 residues: CASSRGRAYEQYF. The CDR3 DNA reads as TGTGCCAGTAGTAGGGGCAGGGCCTACGAGCAGTACTTC. The full variable domain, rest sourced from reference TRBV19 and TRBJ2-7, is DGGITQSPKYLFRKEGQNVTLSCEQNLNHDAMYWYRQDPGQGLRLIYYSQIVNDFQKGDIAEGYSVSREKKESFPLTVTSAQKNPTAFYLCASSRGRAYEQYFGPGTRLTVT.

In its sample, this clone was seen a few times. The chain couples TRBV5-5 to TRBJ2-1; 13 nucleotides agree with TRBD2. In germline, CDR1 is SGHKS, CDR2 YYEKEE (reference sequence). Germline trimming cut 1 base from V and 8 bases from J; bases unmatched to any gene: 3. The CDR3 is 15 amino acids. DNA for the CDR3: TGTGCCAGCAGCTTGCTACTAGCGGGAGGGTATGAGCAGTTCTTC. It encodes CASSLLLAGGYEQFF.

This chain connects TRBV4-1 to TRBJ1-1; D possibly corresponds to TRBD1 (5 bases). CDR3 size: 13 residues. Germline-derived CDR1 and CDR2 are MGHRA and YSYEKL. The V and J ends lost 3 bases and 4 bases respectively, with 9 bases between them. Here the CDR3 reads CASSHERGTEAFF. The CDR3 nucleotides are TGCGCCAGCAGCCACGAAAGGGGCACTGAAGCTTTCTTT.

The V and J genes are TRBV19 and TRBJ2-2; 10 positions match TRBD2. V lost 3 bases and J lost 7; bases outside the gene matches: 5. This CDR3 region has 15 residues. Germline CDR1 and CDR2: LNHDA and SQIVND (reference sequence). For the CDR3, the DNA is TGTGCCAGTAGTATCACTAGCGGGAAGGTCGGGGAGCTGTTTTTT. It translates to CASSITSGKVGELFF.

The chain is built from TRBV28 and TRBJ1-4, with D possibly TRBD1 on 6 matching bases. The CDR3 runs 13 residues. CDR1 MDHEN and CDR2 SYDVKM come from the germline V gene. V was trimmed by 4 bases and J by 7 bases, leaving 10 bases between them. The CDR3 sequence: CASSYGQFEKLFF. CDR3 coding DNA: TGTGCCAGCAGTTATGGACAGTTTGAAAAACTGTTTTTT. The variable domain in full, with the rest retrieved from reference TRBV28 and TRBJ1-4, is DVKVTQSSRYLVKRTGEKVFLECVQDMDHENMFWYRQDPGLGLRLIYFSYDVKMKEKGDIPEGYSVSREKKERFSLILESASTNQTSMYLCASSYGQFEKLFFGSGTQLSVL.

This clone was seen once. V usage is TRBV24-1 and J usage is TRBJ1-2, with a weak D call TRBD1 (6 bases). V lost 3 bases and J lost 8, with 12 bases in between. Germline CDR1 is KGHDR and CDR2 is SFDVKD. CDR3 length equals 13 residues. Here the CDR3 reads CATSDPTQGGYTF. The CDR3 DNA is TGTGCCACCAGTGATCCCACACAGGGCGGCTACACCTTC.

This chain links TRBV6-1 with TRBJ2-7; D gene ambiguous. Germline V lookup: CDR1 MNHNS, CDR2 SASEGT. The CDR3 runs 13 residues. Trimming removed 3 bases from V and 3 bases from J, with 9 bases in between. CDR3 loop: CASSEVGFYEQYF. CDR3 nucleotide sequence: TGTGCCAGCAGTGAGGTGGGCTTCTACGAGCAGTACTTC.

The gene calls are TRBV3-1 (or the pseudogene TRBV3-2) and TRBJ2-5, with 7 bases lining up with TRBD1. This CDR3 region has 15 residues. Germline values: CDR1 LGHDT, CDR2 YNNKEL (reference sequence). The V and J ends lost 6 bases and 1 base, in that order; junction bases with no gene match: 8. The CDR3, as DNA: TGTGCCAGCAGACACCTCGGGGACAGCCAAGAGACCCAGTACTTC. This gives the protein CASRHLGDSQETQYF.

This clone was observed a few times. The chain recombines TRBV9 with TRBJ2-1; D is uncertain. V dropped 2 bases and J dropped 0 bases, with 9 bases sitting between them. There are 15 residues in the CDR3. CDR1 and CDR2 (germline): SGDLS, YYNGEE. The CDR3 sequence: CASSVEPSSYNEQFF. The CDR3 region has the DNA TGTGCCAGCAGCGTGGAACCTAGCTCCTACAATGAGCAGTTCTTC.

CDR3 region: CASSPPGVFTDTQYF. In DNA form, the CDR3 reads TGTGCCAGCAGCCCCCCGGGAGTTTTCACAGATACGCAGTATTTT. The gene calls are TRBV13 and TRBJ2-3; D perhaps matches TRBD2 (6 bases). CDR1 and CDR2 from the germline V gene are PRHDT and FYEKMQ (reference sequence). The CDR3 loop spans 15 amino acids. The V gene lost 5 bases and the J gene lost 2 bases, with 14 bases spanning the gap.

The chain has TRBV11-2 and TRBJ2-7, with D perhaps matching TRBD1 (6 bases). The CDR3 is 14 amino acids. Germline CDR1 is SGHAT and CDR2 is FQNNGV. V lost 3 bases to trimming and J lost 0 bases, with 9 bases between them. The CDR3 loop is CASSFPGVSYEQYF. The CDR3 bases are TGTGCCAGCAGCTTCCCAGGGGTCTCCTACGAGCAGTACTTC.

The chain joins TRBV9 to TRBJ2-1; TRBD2 agrees at 8 bases. CDR3 length equals 15 residues. Germline V lookup: CDR1 SGDLS, CDR2 YYNGEE. V trimming: 4 bases; J trimming: 8 bases; junction bases outside the gene matches: 11. CDR3 residues: CASSPAPSAGDEQFF. CDR3 bases: TGTGCCAGCAGCCCAGCGCCATCAGCGGGAGATGAGCAGTTCTTC.

V usage is TRBV6-1 and J usage is TRBJ1-2; 7 positions agree with TRBD1. This CDR3 region has 18 residues. Trimming at V came to 3 bases and at J to 2 bases, leaving 15 bases not matched to a gene. Germline V gene lookup returns CDR1 MNHNS and CDR2 SASEGT. The chain's CDR3 is CASSDAVWDRLLNYGYTF. As DNA, the CDR3 is TGTGCCAGCAGTGATGCCGTTTGGGACAGACTATTAAACTATGGCTACACCTTC.

This clone was seen only a few times. This chain connects TRBV5-4 to TRBJ2-6, with D perhaps TRBD1 (6 bases). From germline, CDR1 is SGHNT and CDR2 YYREEE (reference sequence). V dropped 7 bases and J dropped 4 bases, with 9 bases sitting between them. The CDR3 extends over 13 amino acids. The CDR3 nucleotides read TGTGCCAGCCAGGGGTACGGGGCCAACGTCCTGACTTTC. This encodes CASQGYGANVLTF.

V is TRBV6-5 and J is TRBJ2-3; 8 bases are a match to TRBD1. The junction had 7 bases not matched to a gene; V was cut back by 6 bases and J by 11 bases. The germline V gene encodes CDR1 MNHEY and CDR2 SVGAGI. This CDR3 is 12 amino acids long. The CDR3 nucleotides read TGTGCCAGCAGAACAACAGGGGGTGGGCAGTATTTT. Amino acid sequence: CASRTTGGGQYF.

The J gene is TRBJ2-7, the V gene TRBV11-2; 10 nucleotides line up with TRBD1. This CDR3 has 14 amino acids. Trimming cost V 5 bases and J 6 bases; bases outside gene matches: 7. Looked up from germline, CDR1 is SGHAT and CDR2 is FQNNGV. The CDR3: CASSHPTGGGEQYF. The CDR3 DNA follows: TGTGCCAGCAGCCACCCGACAGGGGGCGGCGAGCAGTACTTC.

In this sample, this clone turned up once. The sample has other DNA sequences that encode this CDR3 too. The CDR3 protein is CASSSQGNTEAFF. The CDR3 nucleotides read TGTGCCAGTAGTTCTCAGGGTAACACTGAAGCTTTCTTT. The genes are TRBV19 and TRBJ1-1, with D perhaps matching TRBD1 (5 bases). The CDR3 loop spans 13 amino acids. The germline V gene has CDR1 LNHDA and CDR2 SQIVND (reference sequence). V was cut by 5 bases and J by 2 bases, with 9 bases left in between.

The chain joins TRBV4-2 to TRBJ2-6; 8 bases map to TRBD1. The CDR3 consists of 17 residues. The V segment lost 5 bases and the J segment 0 bases; nucleotides outside the gene matches: 6. Germline CDR1 reads LGHNA; CDR2 reads YNFKEQ. CDR3 sequence (DNA): TGTGCCAGCAGCTCGGGACAGGTATCCTCTGGGGCCAACGTCCTGACTTTC. Amino acid sequence: CASSSGQVSSGANVLTF.